Following are 13 T cell receptor beta chains from one sample sequenced in a study of OX40 agonist ivuxolimab in advanced cancers. Using immunoSEQ multiplex PCR, the repertoire was profiled, and TCRdb retains in-frame clones only, with some absent. The data contain approximately 43,000 clones, 80% to 90% of them singletons. The sequenced sample was CD4+ or CD8+ T cells sorted from blood, obtained in a trial of the OX40 agonist ivuxolimab. Receptors originate from an adult with an advanced solid tumor such as melanoma, head and neck, liver or kidney cancer.

The chain is built from TRBV19 and TRBJ2-6; D may match TRBD1 or TRBD2 (5 bases each). The germline gives CDR1 LNHDA, CDR2 SQIVND (reference sequence). V was trimmed by 3 bases and J by 2 bases, leaving 11 bases between them. This CDR3 spans 16 amino acids. The CDR3 loop reads CASSILGTTGANVLTF. The CDR3 DNA is TGTGCCAGTAGTATTTTAGGGACGACTGGGGCCAACGTCCTGACTTTC.

The V gene is TRBV4-1, the J gene TRBJ2-5, with D perhaps matching TRBD1 or TRBD2 (6 bases each). Germline CDR1 and CDR2: MGHRA and YSYEKL. CDR3 size: 16 residues. Trimming left V 4 bases short and J 4 bases short, with 19 bases between. CDR3 coding DNA: TGCGCCAGCAGCCCTGAGCCGACAGGAGGGAGAGAGACCCAGTACTTC. Its protein product is CASSPEPTGGRETQYF.

About this clone: The same CDR3 arises from other DNA sequences in this sample as well. The genes are TRBV6-5 and TRBJ2-1, with 13 nucleotides matching TRBD2. This CDR3 contains 15 residues. CDR1 is MNHEY, CDR2 SVGAGI, per germline. The trim removed 6 bases at V and 7 bases at J, leaving 6 bases unmatched. The CDR3 nucleotides are TGTGCCAGCAGATTCGGACTAGCGGGAGTGAATGAGCAGTTCTTC. Protein: CASRFGLAGVNEQFF.

The genes are TRBV5-6 and TRBJ2-7; 11 nucleotides align to TRBD2. Trimming cost V 3 bases and J 4 bases; bases outside gene matches: 6. Germline V gene lookup returns CDR1 SGHDT and CDR2 YYEEEE. CDR3 size: 15 residues. CDR3 region: CASSSTSGSKYEQYF. The DNA of the CDR3 is TGTGCCAGCAGCTCTACTAGCGGGAGTAAGTACGAGCAGTACTTC.

This clone has more than one count but fewer than ten. The chain employs TRBV29-1 and TRBJ2-5; D unresolved. CDR1 and CDR2 (germline): SQVTM, ANQGSEA. Trimming took 4 bases from V and 5 from J, leaving 14 bases between them. The CDR3 runs 13 residues. DNA of the CDR3: TGCAGCGTTGGAGAAGGGTTCGGCGAGACCCAGTACTTC. This translates into CSVGEGFGETQYF.

This chain connects TRBV6-6 to TRBJ1-1, with D perhaps matching TRBD1 (5 bases). The germline CDR1 and CDR2 sequences are MNHNY and SVGAGI (reference sequence). The CDR3 loop spans 15 amino acids. V dropped 6 bases and J dropped 4 bases, with 18 bases sitting between them. CDR3 nucleotide sequence: TGTGCCAGCAGCCGAACCAAGGGGCCGGGCACTGAAGCTTTCTTT. This sequence encodes CASSRTKGPGTEAFF.

V is TRBV9 and J is TRBJ1-4; possibly TRBD1 for D (5 bases). The CDR3 is 14 residues long. Germline V gene data show CDR1 as SGDLS and CDR2 as YYNGEE. The V end lost 2 bases, the J end lost 5 bases, and 10 bases lay between the germline ends. In DNA, the CDR3 is TGTGCCAGCAGCGTCAGGGACGGGAATGAAAAACTGTTTTTT. Translation gives CASSVRDGNEKLFF.

This chain uses TRBV6-6 with TRBJ2-7, with D perhaps TRBD1 or TRBD2 (6 bases each). In germline, CDR1 is MNHNY, CDR2 SVGAGI (reference sequence). V shed 2 bases and J shed 2 bases, with 16 bases lying between them. CDR3 length equals 16 residues. Here the CDR3 DNA reads TGTGCCAGCAGTTACCAAAGGGGGGTCCGACCCTACGAGCAGTACTTC. Its protein is CASSYQRGVRPYEQYF.

The chain uses TRBV19 and TRBJ2-5; 8 bases align to TRBD2. Judging by the DNA end, TRBJ2-7 fits better; the J call may be wrong. This CDR3 has 15 amino acids. Germline-derived CDR1 and CDR2 are LNHDA and SQIVND (reference sequence). The CDR3 loop is CASSMEAGAYYEQYF. The CDR3 nucleotides read TGTGCCAGTAGTATGGAAGCGGGAGCATACTACGAGCAGTACTTC.

CDR3 nucleotides: TGTGCCAGCAGCGTAGGGGGGACCCAGCCCCAGCATTTT. Its protein product is CASSVGGTQPQHF. This chain connects TRBV5-6 to TRBJ1-5; maybe TRBD1 (6 bases). The CDR3 is 13 residues long. V lost 4 bases and J 7 bases, leaving 12 bases between the germline ends. Germline loops: CDR1 SGHDT, CDR2 YYEEEE.

The rearrangement uses TRBV5-5 and TRBJ2-5; possibly TRBD1 for D (5 bases). Germline CDR1 is SGHKS and CDR2 is YYEKEE (reference sequence). The V and J ends lost 7 bases and 1 base respectively, with 11 bases between them. The CDR3 loop spans 13 amino acids. The CDR3: CASGARPQETQYF. In DNA form, the CDR3 reads TGTGCCAGCGGGGCCAGGCCCCAAGAGACCCAGTACTTC. The complete variable domain, with remaining parts taken from reference TRBV5-5 and TRBJ2-5, reads DAGVTQSPTHLIKTRGQQVTLRCSPISGHKSVSWYQQVLGQGPQFIFQYYEKEERGRGNFPDRFSARQFPNYSSELNVNALLLGDSALYLCASGARPQETQYFGPGTRLLVL.

This chain joins TRBV2 and TRBJ1-5; D gene uncertain. Germline V CDR1 and CDR2: SNHLY, FYNNEI. V lost 2 bases to trimming and J lost 0 bases, with 8 bases between them. The CDR3 is 15 amino acids. CDR3: CASSERPFSNQPQHF. DNA for the CDR3: TGTGCCAGCAGTGAAAGACCCTTTAGCAATCAGCCCCAGCATTTT.

V gene TRBV18 combines with J gene TRBJ1-1; D is uncertain. Per germline, CDR1 KGHSH and CDR2 LQKENI. Deletions cut 6 bases from V and 2 bases from J, with 4 bases between. The CDR3 runs 11 residues. The CDR3 spells CASSENTEAFF. CDR3 DNA: TGTGCCAGCTCGGAAAACACTGAAGCTTTCTTT.